The 13 T cell receptor beta chains below were found in one sample sequenced in a study of OX40 agonist ivuxolimab in advanced cancers. Repertoires were generated with immunoSEQ multiplex PCR, while TCRdb's copy carries only in-frame clones and drops some. Altogether approximately 58,000 clones are present, roughly 80% being singletons, with the ten largest covering approximately 13%. The specimen was CD4+ or CD8+ T cells sorted from blood, collected in a trial of the OX40 agonist ivuxolimab. Receptors were obtained from an adult with an advanced solid tumor such as melanoma, head and neck, liver or kidney cancer.

As to this clone: One junction end disagrees with the germline gene, perhaps due to a read error. Distinct nucleotide sequences in the sample also encode this CDR3. The chain has TRBV5-1 and TRBJ1-6; TRBD1 matches 8 bases. Per germline, CDR1 SGHRS and CDR2 YFSETQ. This CDR3 region has 17 residues. CDR3 sequence reads: CASSWPNLTGGGSPLHF. The CDR3 DNA reads as TGCGCCAGCAGCTGGCCCAACCTCACAGGGGGGGGTTCACCCCTCCACTTC.

The chain is built from TRBV27 and TRBJ2-7; D is tentatively TRBD1 or TRBD2 (5 bases each). This CDR3 contains 16 residues. The germline CDR1 and CDR2 sequences are MNHEY and SMNVEV (reference sequence). Trimming shortened V by 5 bases and J by 1 base, and 18 bases separated the two germline ends. The CDR3 loop reads CASSTKMGVFSYEQYF. CDR3 coding DNA: TGTGCCAGCAGTACCAAGATGGGGGTCTTTTCCTACGAGCAGTACTTC.

V is TRBV4-2 and J is TRBJ2-1; D ambiguous. Germline loops: CDR1 LGHNA, CDR2 YNFKEQ. The CDR3 is 16 amino acids. V was pared by 7 bases and J by 0 bases, with 16 bases between. CDR3 nucleotides: TGTGCCAGCACCCCAAGGATAGGAGCCTCCTACAATGAGCAGTTCTTC. Translation: CASTPRIGASYNEQFF.

The J gene is TRBJ2-7, the V gene TRBV18; D call uncertain. The CDR3 extends over 14 amino acids. Germline CDR1 reads KGHSH; CDR2 reads LQKENI. Trimming took 6 bases from V and 0 from J, leaving 12 bases between them. Written as DNA, the CDR3 is TGTGCCAGCTCCCCTTATGCCGACTCCTACGAGCAGTACTTC. Its protein product is CASSPYADSYEQYF.

The chain has TRBV18 and TRBJ1-1; D is undetermined. Trimming took 1 base from V and 0 from J, leaving 3 bases between them. The CDR3 extends over 13 amino acids. Germline V gives CDR1 KGHSH, CDR2 LQKENI. CDR3 sequence (DNA): TGTGCCAGCTCACCACGGATGAACACTGAAGCTTTCTTT. Its protein product is CASSPRMNTEAFF. The whole variable domain, filled in from reference TRBV18 and TRBJ1-1, reads NAGVMQNPRHLVRRRGQEARLRCSPMKGHSHVYWYRQLPEEGLKFMVYLQKENIIDESGMPKERFSAEFPKEGPSILRIQQVVRGDSAAYFCASSPRMNTEAFFGQGTRLTVV.

This clone was counted once. The chain joins TRBV28 to TRBJ2-3; tentatively, D is TRBD1 (7 bases). The germline V gene has CDR1 MDHEN and CDR2 SYDVKM. V was shortened by 3 bases and J by 2 bases, with 15 bases between the two germline ends. CDR3 length: 16 amino acids. In DNA form, the CDR3 reads TGTGCCAGCAGTTTGATGAGGGGGCGGGACACAGATACGCAGTATTTT. It codes for CASSLMRGRDTDTQYF.

The gene calls are TRBV30 and TRBJ1-6; TRBD1 might be the D (6 bases). V gave up 4 bases and J gave up 7 bases, with 8 bases separating them. Germline values: CDR1 GTSNPN, CDR2 SVGIG (reference sequence). The CDR3 extends over 12 amino acids. In nucleotides, the CDR3 is TGTGCCTGGAACAGGGCCAATTCACCCCTCCACTTT. Its protein is CAWNRANSPLHF.

CDR3 coding DNA: TGTGCCAGCTCACCACTGGGGATCGGGAGCTATGGCTACACCTTC. Translating gives CASSPLGIGSYGYTF. The rearrangement uses TRBV18 and TRBJ1-2; D is unresolved. The CDR3 runs 15 residues. CDR1 and CDR2 (germline): KGHSH, LQKENI. Trimming took off 1 base at V and 4 bases at J, with 13 bases between the two ends. The whole variable domain, remainder taken from reference TRBV18 and TRBJ1-2, is NAGVMQNPRHLVRRRGQEARLRCSPMKGHSHVYWYRQLPEEGLKFMVYLQKENIIDESGMPKERFSAEFPKEGPSILRIQQVVRGDSAAYFCASSPLGIGSYGYTFGSGTRLTVV.

This chain's CDR3 is CASSPPGGQGGQPQHF. The CDR3 DNA follows: TGTGCCAGTAGTCCCCCCGGCGGACAGGGCGGTCAGCCCCAGCATTTT. V is TRBV19 and J is TRBJ1-5, with 8 bases identical to TRBD1. Unmatched junction bases numbered 12, after V lost 5 bases and J lost 6 bases. The CDR3 covers 16 residues. The germline V gene has CDR1 LNHDA and CDR2 SQIVND (reference sequence). Combining the CDR3 with reference TRBV19 and TRBJ1-5 gives the whole variable domain DGGITQSPKYLFRKEGQNVTLSCEQNLNHDAMYWYRQDPGQGLRLIYYSQIVNDFQKGDIAEGYSVSREKKESFPLTVTSAQKNPTAFYLCASSPPGGQGGQPQHFGDGTRLSIL.

The chain is built from TRBV2 and TRBJ2-5, with unresolved D. Trimming removed 3 bases from V and 5 bases from J, with 4 bases in between. Germline-derived CDR1 and CDR2 are SNHLY and FYNNEI. The CDR3 extends over 11 amino acids. CDR3 sequence (DNA): TGTGCCAGCAGTGAGGGGGAGACCCAGTACTTC. Translated: CASSEGETQYF.

J is TRBJ2-2 and V is TRBV11-2; D gene unclear. Trimming took 0 bases from V and 5 from J, leaving 10 bases between them. CDR3 length: 15 residues. Germline V lookup: CDR1 SGHAT, CDR2 FQNNGV. The CDR3 region has the DNA TGTGCCAGCAGCTTAGAGACCGGGTCTACCGGGGAGCTGTTTTTT. It is translated as CASSLETGSTGELFF.

This clone was counted between two and nine times. The chain uses TRBV28 and TRBJ2-4; D remains unclear. V lost 6 bases, J lost 1 base, and 7 bases lay in between. This CDR3 has 13 residues. CDR1 and CDR2 from the germline V gene are MDHEN and SYDVKM. CDR3 DNA sequence: TGTGCCAGCAGCCTCCCTGCCAAAAACATTCAGTACTTC. The encoded protein is CASSLPAKNIQYF.

The CDR3: CASRYNRGDEQYF. CDR3 sequence (DNA): TGTGCCAGCAGATACAACAGGGGGGACGAGCAGTACTTC. The J gene is TRBJ2-7, the V gene TRBV6-1, with 8 bases fitting TRBD1. The CDR3 length is 13 residues. The germline V gene encodes CDR1 MNHNS and CDR2 SASEGT. Trimming cost V 6 bases and J 5 bases; bases outside gene matches: 6.